In its sample, the clone carrying this T cell receptor beta chain was seen a few times. Antigen: not known. This sample stems from a study of T cell repertoires in cytomegalovirus infection. In the study overall: Public TCR beta signatures provided an indication of both CMV infection and a matching HLA type.

The CDR3 has 15 amino acids. Between the trimmed V and J ends, which lost 3 bases and 9 bases, there was a span of 18 bases. CDR1 and CDR2 (germline): MNHNS, SASEGT. Each CDR3 protein gets one entry after TCRdb re-called the reads with MiXCR. Of fewer than 300,000 distinct CDR3 sequences listed, more than 20% are singletons. Overall study results and limits: Frequencies of public TCR beta families were cumulated, and this identified carriers of CMV plus the relevant HLA. Dominating the ex vivo response were TCR beta clonotypes that were CMV-specific and HLA-C-restricted.

The receptor was derived from a human donor in good health (CMV status not recorded). Some clones in this sample may be carry-over from other donors' samples. V usage is TRBV6-1 and J usage is TRBJ2-1; D may be TRBD2 (5 bases). The sequenced sample was PBMCs. The CDR3 region has the DNA TGTGCCAGCAGTGATAGGAGGTCGCCGTTAATTGAGCAGTTCTTC. This sequence encodes CASSDRRSPLIEQFF.